The rows below give T cell receptor beta chains drawn from one sample of a study of blood T cell repertoires in COVID-19. Sequenced by immunoSEQ multiplex PCR; TCRdb stores in-frame clones only, minus some. The profile shows about 57,000 clones, around 80% of them singletons. Sequenced: peripheral blood. These receptor sequences come from a man in his 60s with acute or convalescent COVID-19. The CDR3 runs from the conserved cysteine through the conserved F or W. A D gene is named only where the DNA matches it firmly. The size field is filled for only some rows; it gives once, few, many or a size class.

V gene: TRBV28
clone size: .
J gene: TRBJ1-2
D gene: .
CDR3 protein: CASTQNYGYTF
CDR3 DNA: TGTGCCAGCACACAAAACTATGGCTACACCTTC

V gene: TRBV28
clone size: .
J gene: TRBJ1-4
D gene: .
CDR3 protein: CASSLLMGRVGEKLFF
CDR3 DNA: TGTGCCAGCAGTTTATTAATGGGCAGGGTGGGAGAAAAACTGTTTTTT

V gene: TRBV3-1/TRBV3-2
clone size: .
J gene: TRBJ2-7
D gene: .
CDR3 protein: CASSQSRAGEQYF
CDR3 DNA: TGTGCCAGCAGCCAATCCAGGGCTGGGGAGCAGTACTTC

V gene: TRBV30
clone size: .
J gene: TRBJ2-3
D gene: TRBD1
CDR3 protein: CAWSMGQGVDTQYF
CDR3 DNA: TGTGCCTGGAGTATGGGACAGGGGGTAGATACGCAGTATTTT

V gene: TRBV2
clone size: .
J gene: TRBJ2-5
D gene: TRBD1
CDR3 protein: CASSRGLGETQYF
CDR3 DNA: TGTGCCAGCAGCAGGGGGCTTGGGGAGACCCAGTACTTC

V gene: TRBV7-3
clone size: .
J gene: TRBJ1-1
D gene: .
CDR3 protein: CASSPSDKNTEAFF
CDR3 DNA: TGTGCCAGCAGCCCCTCGGACAAGAACACTGAAGCTTTCTTT

V gene: TRBV7-9
clone size: few
J gene: TRBJ2-3
D gene: TRBD2
CDR3 protein: CASTPGGDTQYF
CDR3 DNA: TGTGCCAGCACCCCGGGAGGGGATACGCAGTATTTT

V gene: TRBV28
clone size: .
J gene: TRBJ1-5
D gene: TRBD1
CDR3 protein: CASSGPLSQGSQHF
CDR3 DNA: TGTGCCAGCAGTGGACCCCTTTCACAGGGGTCCCAGCATTTT

V gene: TRBV7-8
clone size: .
J gene: TRBJ2-7
D gene: TRBD2
CDR3 protein: CASSPTSGRSYEQYF
CDR3 DNA: TGTGCCAGCAGCCCTACTAGCGGGAGATCCTACGAGCAGTACTTC

V gene: TRBV30
clone size: .
J gene: TRBJ1-4
D gene: TRBD1
CDR3 protein: CASHLTGEGEKLFF
CDR3 DNA: TGTGCCTCCCACCTTACAGGGGAAGGCGAAAAACTGTTTTTT

V gene: TRBV10-3
clone size: .
J gene: TRBJ1-1
D gene: .
CDR3 protein: CAISEGQFTEAFF
CDR3 DNA: TGTGCCATCAGTGAGGGACAATTCACTGAAGCTTTCTTT

V gene: TRBV29-1
clone size: .
J gene: TRBJ1-4
D gene: TRBD1
CDR3 protein: CSVSGTGGEKLFF
CDR3 DNA: TGCAGCGTGTCCGGGACAGGGGGAGAAAAACTGTTTTTT

V gene: TRBV2
clone size: .
J gene: TRBJ2-2
D gene: .
CDR3 protein: CASSEVGVPGELFF
CDR3 DNA: TGTGCCAGCAGTGAAGTAGGGGTTCCCGGGGAGCTGTTTTTT

V gene: TRBV19
clone size: once
J gene: TRBJ1-5
D gene: TRBD1
CDR3 protein: CASSRDREGSQPQHF
CDR3 DNA: TGTGCCAGTAGCCGGGACAGGGAAGGGAGTCAGCCCCAGCATTTT

V gene: TRBV3-1/TRBV3-2
clone size: once
J gene: TRBJ1-2
D gene: .
CDR3 protein: CASSHPVKGYGYTF
CDR3 DNA: TGTGCCAGCAGCCACCCTGTAAAGGGGTATGGCTACACCTTC

V gene: TRBV10-3
clone size: .
J gene: TRBJ2-5
D gene: .
CDR3 protein: CAISRGGETQYF
CDR3 DNA: TGTGCCATCAGTAGGGGTGGGGAGACCCAGTACTTC

V gene: TRBV6-6
clone size: .
J gene: TRBJ2-7
D gene: TRBD1
CDR3 protein: CASSSRQGAYEQYF
CDR3 DNA: TGTGCCAGCAGTTCCAGACAGGGCGCTTACGAGCAGTACTTC

V gene: TRBV28
clone size: few
J gene: TRBJ2-7
D gene: TRBD2
CDR3 protein: CASSPSGGVDYEQYF
CDR3 DNA: TGTGCCAGCAGTCCCTCCGGGGGGGTAGACTACGAGCAGTACTTC

V gene: TRBV29-1
clone size: .
J gene: TRBJ2-2
D gene: .
CDR3 protein: CSVEGAGNTGELFF
CDR3 DNA: TGCAGCGTTGAGGGGGCGGGGAACACCGGGGAGCTGTTTTTT

V gene: TRBV5-1
clone size: .
J gene: TRBJ2-3
D gene: TRBD2
CDR3 protein: CASSTRLAGHITDTQYF
CDR3 DNA: TGCGCCAGCAGCACCCGACTAGCGGGACATATAACAGATACGCAGTATTTT

V gene: TRBV7-3
clone size: .
J gene: TRBJ1-6
D gene: .
CDR3 protein: CASSPRGNSPLHF
CDR3 DNA: TGTGCCAGCAGCCCCAGGGGAAATTCACCCCTCCACTTT

V gene: TRBV10-3
clone size: .
J gene: TRBJ2-1
D gene: TRBD1
CDR3 protein: CAISDWTDRAYNEQFF
CDR3 DNA: TGTGCCATCAGTGACTGGACTGACAGGGCCTACAATGAGCAGTTCTTC

V gene: TRBV2
clone size: .
J gene: TRBJ1-6
D gene: .
CDR3 protein: CASSQDVLSSYNSPLHF
CDR3 DNA: TGTGCCAGCAGTCAAGACGTGTTGAGCTCCTATAATTCACCCCTCCACTTT

V gene: TRBV5-5
clone size: few
J gene: TRBJ1-2
D gene: .
CDR3 protein: CASIQREGWGYTF
CDR3 DNA: TGTGCCAGCATTCAACGGGAGGGTTGGGGCTACACCTTC

V gene: TRBV28
clone size: .
J gene: TRBJ1-2
D gene: .
CDR3 protein: CASSPRLGDYGYTF
CDR3 DNA: TGTGCCAGCAGTCCTCGACTCGGGGACTATGGCTACACCTTC

V gene: TRBV29-1
clone size: .
J gene: TRBJ1-5
D gene: .
CDR3 protein: CSVSTGSRDQPQHF
CDR3 DNA: TGCAGCGTCTCAACGGGGAGTAGGGATCAGCCCCAGCATTTT